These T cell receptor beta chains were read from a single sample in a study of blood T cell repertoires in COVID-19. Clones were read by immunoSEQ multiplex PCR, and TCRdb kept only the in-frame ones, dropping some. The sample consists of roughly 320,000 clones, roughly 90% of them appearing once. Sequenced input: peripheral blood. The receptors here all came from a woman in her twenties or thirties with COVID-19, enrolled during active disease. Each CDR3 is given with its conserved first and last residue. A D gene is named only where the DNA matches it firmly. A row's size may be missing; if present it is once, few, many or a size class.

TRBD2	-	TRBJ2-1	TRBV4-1	CASSPRGSGGPSSYNEQFF	TGCGCCAGCAGCCCCCGGGGTAGCGGGGGTCCGAGCTCCTACAATGAGCAGTTCTTC
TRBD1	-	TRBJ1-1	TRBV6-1	CASSEALEGADTEAFF	TGTGCCAGCAGTGAAGCCCTGGAGGGGGCTGACACTGAAGCTTTCTTT
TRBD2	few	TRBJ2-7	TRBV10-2	CASSDSGGNYEQYF	TGCGCCAGCAGTGATAGCGGGGGTAACTACGAGCAGTACTTC
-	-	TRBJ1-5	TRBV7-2	CASSLDGVSQPQHF	TGTGCCAGCAGCTTAGACGGGGTCAGTCAGCCCCAGCATTTT
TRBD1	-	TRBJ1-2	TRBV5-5	CASSFQQGDYGYTF	TGTGCCAGCAGCTTTCAACAGGGGGACTATGGCTACACCTTC
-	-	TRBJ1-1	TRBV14	CASSRWTANTEAFF	TGTGCCAGCAGCCGCTGGACAGCCAACACTGAAGCTTTCTTT
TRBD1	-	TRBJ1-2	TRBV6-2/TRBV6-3	CASSYADRVWGYTF	TGTGCCAGCAGTTACGCGGACAGGGTCTGGGGCTACACCTTC
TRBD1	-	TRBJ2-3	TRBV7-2	CASSSYRGSTDTQYF	TGTGCCAGCAGCTCCTACAGGGGAAGCACAGATACGCAGTATTTT
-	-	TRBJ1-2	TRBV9	CASSARPIGVTGYTF	TGTGCCAGCAGCGCTAGACCGATAGGGGTAACTGGCTACACCTTC
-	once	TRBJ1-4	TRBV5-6	CASSRGAGDNEKLFF	TGTGCCAGCAGCCGGGGGGCGGGAGATAATGAAAAACTGTTTTTT
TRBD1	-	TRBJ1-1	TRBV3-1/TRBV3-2	CASSQRGQDTEAFF	TGTGCCAGCAGCCAAAGGGGACAGGACACTGAAGCTTTCTTT
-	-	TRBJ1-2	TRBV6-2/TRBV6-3	CASSYSNYGASFNYGYTF	TGTGCCAGCAGTTACTCGAATTACGGAGCCTCCTTCAACTATGGCTACACCTTC
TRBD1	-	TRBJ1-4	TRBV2	CASSPTGGIANEKLFF	TGTGCCAGCAGTCCGACAGGGGGCATAGCTAATGAAAAACTGTTTTTT
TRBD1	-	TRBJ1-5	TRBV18	CASSRERTGGGSGNQPQHF	TGTGCCAGCTCACGGGAAAGGACAGGGGGCGGGTCGGGCAATCAGCCCCAGCATTTT
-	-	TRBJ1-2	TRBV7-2	CASSLGTTNYGYTF	TGTGCCAGCAGCTTAGGAACAACTAACTATGGCTACACCTTC
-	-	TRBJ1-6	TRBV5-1	CASKSEGRNSPLHF	TGCGCCAGCAAATCGGAAGGGAGAAATTCACCCCTCCACTTT
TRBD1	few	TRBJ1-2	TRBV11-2	CASSLDRVTNYGYTF	TGTGCCAGCAGCCTAGACAGGGTTACTAACTATGGCTACACCTTC
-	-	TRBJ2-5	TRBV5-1	CASSQGPAGSGETQYF	TGCGCCAGCAGCCAAGGCCCAGCTGGGTCAGGCGAGACCCAGTACTTC
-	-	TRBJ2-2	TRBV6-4	CASSEGQGTGELFF	TGTGCCAGCAGTGAGGGGCAGGGGACCGGGGAGCTGTTTTTT
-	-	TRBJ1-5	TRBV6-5	CASSHLRSGNQPQHF	TGTGCCAGCAGTCACTTACGATCGGGCAATCAGCCCCAGCATTTT
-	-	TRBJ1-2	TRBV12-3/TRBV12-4	CASADWRDYGYTF	TGTGCCAGCGCAGACTGGCGGGATTATGGCTACACCTTC
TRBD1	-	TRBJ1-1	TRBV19	CASRQMGQGVVEAFF	TGTGCCAGTAGACAAATGGGACAGGGAGTTGTTGAAGCTTTCTTT
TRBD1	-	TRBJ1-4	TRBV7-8	CASSSPGTATNEKLFF	TGTGCCAGCAGCTCCCCCGGGACAGCAACTAATGAAAAACTGTTTTTT
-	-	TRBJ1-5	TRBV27	CASSREGQPQHF	TGTGCCAGCAGTCGGGAGGGGCAGCCCCAGCATTTT
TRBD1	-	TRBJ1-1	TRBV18	CASSPGQGPNTEAFF	TGTGCCAGCTCACCAGGACAGGGGCCGAACACTGAAGCTTTCTTT
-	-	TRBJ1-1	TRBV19	CASTTRPGDQPRKAFF	TGTGCCAGTACCACCCGACCGGGGGACCAGCCACGCAAAGCTTTCTTT
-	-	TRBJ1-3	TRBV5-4	CASSLTQGRWGNTIYF	TGTGCCAGCAGCTTGACCCAGGGTAGGTGGGGAAACACCATATATTTT
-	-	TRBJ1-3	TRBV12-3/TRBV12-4	CASSPGNTIYF	TGTGCCAGCAGCCCAGGAAACACCATATATTTT